Below are 2 T cell receptor beta chains sequenced from a single sample in a study of T cell responses to AZD1222 COVID-19 vaccine. The data were produced by immunoSEQ multiplex PCR, yet TCRdb's version contains in-frame clones alone and is incomplete. The data contain around 150,000 clones, roughly 88% of them singletons. The sample consisted of peripheral blood, taken 28 days after the second AZD1222 dose. The receptor set was obtained from an adult who received the AZD1222 COVID-19 vaccine.

The gene calls are TRBV5-1 and TRBJ1-4; 7 bases fit TRBD1. Germline lookup yields CDR1 SGHRS and CDR2 YFSETQ. V was clipped by 0 bases and J by 4 bases; unmatched bases: 6. This CDR3 is 16 amino acids long. DNA for the CDR3: TGCGCCAGCAGCTTGGACGGGACAGCTAATAATGAAAAACTGTTTTTT. It specifies CASSLDGTANNEKLFF. The complete variable domain, with remaining parts taken from reference TRBV5-1 and TRBJ1-4, reads KAGVTQTPRYLIKTRGQQVTLSCSPISGHRSVSWYQQTPGQGLQFLFEYFSETQRNKGNFPGRFSGRQFSNSRSEMNVSTLELGDSALYLCASSLDGTANNEKLFFGSGTQLSVL.

This clone appeared once. The genes are TRBV6-2 or TRBV6-3 and TRBJ1-6, with D possibly matching TRBD1 (5 bases). This CDR3 contains 15 residues. Per the germline V gene, CDR1 is MNHEY and CDR2 is SVGEGT. V lost 6 bases and J 7 bases, leaving 16 bases between the germline ends. The CDR3 DNA reads TGTGCCAGCAGCCCTCTGGGACCGCTAAATTCACCCCTCCACTTT. Translated: CASSPLGPLNSPLHF.